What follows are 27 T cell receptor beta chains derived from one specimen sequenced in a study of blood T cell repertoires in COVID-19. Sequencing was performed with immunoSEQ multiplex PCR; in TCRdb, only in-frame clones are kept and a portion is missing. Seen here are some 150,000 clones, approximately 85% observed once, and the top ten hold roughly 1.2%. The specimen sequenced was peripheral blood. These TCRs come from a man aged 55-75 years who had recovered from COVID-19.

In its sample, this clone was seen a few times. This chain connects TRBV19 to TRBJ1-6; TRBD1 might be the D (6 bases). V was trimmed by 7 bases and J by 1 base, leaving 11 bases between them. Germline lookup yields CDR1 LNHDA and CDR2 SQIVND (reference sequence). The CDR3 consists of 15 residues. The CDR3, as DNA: TGTGCCAGTACACAGGGTAATTCCTATAATTCACCCCTCCACTTT. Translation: CASTQGNSYNSPLHF.

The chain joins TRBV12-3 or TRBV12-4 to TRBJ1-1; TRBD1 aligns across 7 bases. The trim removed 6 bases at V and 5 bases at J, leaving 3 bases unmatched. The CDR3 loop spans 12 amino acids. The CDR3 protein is CASRSTGTEAFF. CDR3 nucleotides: TGTGCCAGCAGATCGACAGGGACTGAAGCTTTCTTT.

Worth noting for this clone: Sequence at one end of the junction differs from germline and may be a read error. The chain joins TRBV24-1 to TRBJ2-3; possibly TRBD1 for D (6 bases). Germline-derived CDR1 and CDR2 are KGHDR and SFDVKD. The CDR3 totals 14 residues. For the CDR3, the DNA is TGTGCCACGAGTGCAGGGGCGCCCACAGATACGCAGTATTTT. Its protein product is CATSAGAPTDTQYF.

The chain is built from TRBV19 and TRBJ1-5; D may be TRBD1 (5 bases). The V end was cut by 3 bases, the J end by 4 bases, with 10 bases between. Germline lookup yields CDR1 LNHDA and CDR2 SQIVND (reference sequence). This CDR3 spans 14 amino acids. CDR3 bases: TGTGCCAGTAGTATGGAGGGGTCAAATCAGCCCCAGCATTTT. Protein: CASSMEGSNQPQHF.

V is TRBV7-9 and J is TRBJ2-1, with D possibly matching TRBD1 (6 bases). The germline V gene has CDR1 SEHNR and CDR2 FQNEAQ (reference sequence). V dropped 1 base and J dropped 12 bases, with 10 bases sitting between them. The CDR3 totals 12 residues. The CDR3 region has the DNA TGTGCCAGCAGCTTAGAGGGGACAAGGCAGTTCTTC. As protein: CASSLEGTRQFF.

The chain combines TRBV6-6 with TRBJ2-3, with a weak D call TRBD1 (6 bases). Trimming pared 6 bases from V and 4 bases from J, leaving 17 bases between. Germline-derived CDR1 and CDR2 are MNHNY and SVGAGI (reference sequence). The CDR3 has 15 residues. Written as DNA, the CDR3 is TGTGCCAGCAGACCACCGACAGGCGCCGCAGATACGCAGTATTTT. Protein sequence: CASRPPTGAADTQYF.

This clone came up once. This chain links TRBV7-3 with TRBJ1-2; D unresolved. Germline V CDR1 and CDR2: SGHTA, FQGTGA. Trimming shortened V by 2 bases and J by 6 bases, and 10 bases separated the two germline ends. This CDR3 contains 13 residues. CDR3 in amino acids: CASSLFPQDGYTF. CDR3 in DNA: TGTGCCAGCAGCTTATTCCCTCAGGATGGCTACACCTTC.

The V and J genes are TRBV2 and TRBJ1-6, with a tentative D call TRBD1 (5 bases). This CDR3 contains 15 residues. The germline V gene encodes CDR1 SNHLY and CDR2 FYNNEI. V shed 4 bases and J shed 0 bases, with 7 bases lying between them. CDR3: CASSGQSSYNSPLHF. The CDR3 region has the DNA TGTGCCAGCAGTGGACAGAGCTCCTATAATTCACCCCTCCACTTT.

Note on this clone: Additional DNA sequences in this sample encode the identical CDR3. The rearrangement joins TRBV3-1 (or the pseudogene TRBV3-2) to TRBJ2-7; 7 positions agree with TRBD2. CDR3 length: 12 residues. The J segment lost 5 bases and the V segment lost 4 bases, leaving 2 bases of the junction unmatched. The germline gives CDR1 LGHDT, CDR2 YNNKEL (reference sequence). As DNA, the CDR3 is TGTGCCAGCAGCCTCAGCGGGGACGAGCAGTACTTC. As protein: CASSLSGDEQYF.

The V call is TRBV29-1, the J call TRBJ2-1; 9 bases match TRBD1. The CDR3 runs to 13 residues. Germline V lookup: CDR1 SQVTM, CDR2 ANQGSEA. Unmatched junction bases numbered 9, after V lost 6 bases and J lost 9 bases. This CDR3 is CSVPGTGMGEQFF. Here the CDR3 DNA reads TGCAGCGTCCCCGGGACAGGGATGGGTGAGCAGTTCTTC.

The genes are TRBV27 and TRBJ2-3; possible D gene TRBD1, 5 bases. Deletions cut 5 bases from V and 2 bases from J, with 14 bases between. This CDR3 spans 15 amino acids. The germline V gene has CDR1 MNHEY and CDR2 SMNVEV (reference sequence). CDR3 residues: CASSQGVMFTDTQYF. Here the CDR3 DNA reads TGTGCCAGCAGTCAGGGCGTCATGTTCACAGATACGCAGTATTTT.

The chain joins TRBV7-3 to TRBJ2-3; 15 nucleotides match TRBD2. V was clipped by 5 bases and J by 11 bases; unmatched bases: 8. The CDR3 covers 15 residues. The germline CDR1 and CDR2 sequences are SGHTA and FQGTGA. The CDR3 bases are TGTGCCAGCAGCCCGAGGACTAGCGGGGGGGAAAGGCAGTATTTT. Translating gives CASSPRTSGGERQYF.

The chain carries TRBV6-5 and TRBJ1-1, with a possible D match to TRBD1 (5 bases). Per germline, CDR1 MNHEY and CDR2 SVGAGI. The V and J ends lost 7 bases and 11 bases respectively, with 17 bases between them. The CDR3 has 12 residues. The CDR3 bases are TGTGCCAGCACCCAGGGAGGGTCGGAGGCTTTCTTT. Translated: CASTQGGSEAFF.

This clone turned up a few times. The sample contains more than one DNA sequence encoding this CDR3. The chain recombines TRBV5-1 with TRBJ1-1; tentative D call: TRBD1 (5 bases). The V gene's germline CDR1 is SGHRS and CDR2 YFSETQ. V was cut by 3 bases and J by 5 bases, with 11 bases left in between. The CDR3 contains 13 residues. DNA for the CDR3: TGCGCCAGCAGCTCCCAGGGAGGGACTGAAGCTTTCTTT. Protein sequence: CASSSQGGTEAFF.

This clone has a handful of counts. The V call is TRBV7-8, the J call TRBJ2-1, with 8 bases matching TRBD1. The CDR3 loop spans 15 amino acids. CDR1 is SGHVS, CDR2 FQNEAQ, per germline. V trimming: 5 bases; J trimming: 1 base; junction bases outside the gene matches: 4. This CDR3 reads CASSPRQGSYNEQFF. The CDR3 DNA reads TGTGCCAGCAGCCCTCGACAGGGGTCCTACAATGAGCAGTTCTTC.

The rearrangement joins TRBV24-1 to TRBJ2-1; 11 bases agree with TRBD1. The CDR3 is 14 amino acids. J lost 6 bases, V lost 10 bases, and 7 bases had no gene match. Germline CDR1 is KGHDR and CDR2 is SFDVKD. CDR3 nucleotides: TGTGCCACTCGGGGACAGGGGGTGGTCAATGAGCAGTTCTTC. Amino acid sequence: CATRGQGVVNEQFF.

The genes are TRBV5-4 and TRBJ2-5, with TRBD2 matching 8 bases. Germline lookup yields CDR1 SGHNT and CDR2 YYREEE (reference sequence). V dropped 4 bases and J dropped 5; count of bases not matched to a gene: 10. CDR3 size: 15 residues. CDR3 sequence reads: CASSPSGGAKETQYF. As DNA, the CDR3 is TGTGCCAGCAGCCCATCGGGGGGGGCGAAGGAGACCCAGTACTTC.

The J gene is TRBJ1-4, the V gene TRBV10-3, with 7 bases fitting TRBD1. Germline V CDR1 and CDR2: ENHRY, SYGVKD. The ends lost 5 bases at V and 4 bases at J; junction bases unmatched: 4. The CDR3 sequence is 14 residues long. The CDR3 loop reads CAISPGQLNEKLFF. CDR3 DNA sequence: TGTGCCATCAGTCCGGGACAGCTTAATGAAAAACTGTTTTTT.

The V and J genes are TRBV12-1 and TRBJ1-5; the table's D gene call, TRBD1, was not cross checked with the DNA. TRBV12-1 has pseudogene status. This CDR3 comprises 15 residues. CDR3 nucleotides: TGTGCCAGCAGCTCCGGACAGGGGAAACATCAGCCCCAGCATTTT. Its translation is CASSSGQGKHQPQHF.

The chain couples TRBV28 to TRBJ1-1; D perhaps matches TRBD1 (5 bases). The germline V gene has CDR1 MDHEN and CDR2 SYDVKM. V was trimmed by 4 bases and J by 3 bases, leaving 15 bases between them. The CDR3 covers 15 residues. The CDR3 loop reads CASSSPGGAYTEAFF. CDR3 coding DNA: TGTGCCAGCAGTTCCCCGGGAGGGGCTTACACTGAAGCTTTCTTT.

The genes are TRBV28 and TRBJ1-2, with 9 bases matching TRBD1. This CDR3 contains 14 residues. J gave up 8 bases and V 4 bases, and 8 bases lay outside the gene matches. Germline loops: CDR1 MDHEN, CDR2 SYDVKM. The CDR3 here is CASSSGQGSTGYTF. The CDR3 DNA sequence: TGTGCCAGCAGTTCCGGACAGGGGTCGACGGGCTACACCTTC.

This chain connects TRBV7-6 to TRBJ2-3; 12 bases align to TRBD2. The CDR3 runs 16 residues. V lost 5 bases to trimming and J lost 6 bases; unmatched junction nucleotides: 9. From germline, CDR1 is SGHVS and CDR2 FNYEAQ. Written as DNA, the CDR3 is TGTGCCAGCAGCACCTCTAGCGGGGGGGCCCCGGATACGCAGTATTTT. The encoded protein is CASSTSSGGAPDTQYF. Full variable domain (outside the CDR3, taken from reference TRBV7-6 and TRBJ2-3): GAGVSQSPRYKVTKRGQDVALRCDPISGHVSLYWYRQALGQGPEFLTYFNYEAQQDKSGLPNDRFSAERPEGSISTLTIQRTEQRDSAMYRCASSTSSGGAPDTQYFGPGTRLTVL.

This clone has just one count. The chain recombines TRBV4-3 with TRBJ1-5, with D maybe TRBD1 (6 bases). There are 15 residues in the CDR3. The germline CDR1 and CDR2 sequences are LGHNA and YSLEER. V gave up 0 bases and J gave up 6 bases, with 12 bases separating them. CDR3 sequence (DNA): TGCGCCAGCAGCCAAGATAGGGGGAAGGGTCAGCCCCAGCATTTT. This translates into CASSQDRGKGQPQHF.

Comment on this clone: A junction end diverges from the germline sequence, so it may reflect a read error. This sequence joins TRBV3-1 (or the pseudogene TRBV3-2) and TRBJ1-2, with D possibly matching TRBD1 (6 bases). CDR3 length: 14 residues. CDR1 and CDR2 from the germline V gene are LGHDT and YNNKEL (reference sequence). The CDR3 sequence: CASSQDLTEDSGIF. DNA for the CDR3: TGTGCCAGCAGCCAAGATCTTACCGAGGACAGCGGTATCTTC.

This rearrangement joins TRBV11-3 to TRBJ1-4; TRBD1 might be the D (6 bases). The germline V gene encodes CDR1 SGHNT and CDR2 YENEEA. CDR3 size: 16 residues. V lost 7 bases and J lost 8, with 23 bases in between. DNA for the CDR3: TGTGCCAGCATCCAGGGGATTATGGAACATCGAGAAAAACTGTTTTTT. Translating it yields CASIQGIMEHREKLFF. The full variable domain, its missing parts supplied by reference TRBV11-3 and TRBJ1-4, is EAGVVQSPRYKIIEKKQPVAFWCNPISGHNTLYWYLQNLGQGPELLIRYENEEAVDDSQLPKDRFSAERLKGVDSTLKIQPAELGDSAVYLCASIQGIMEHREKLFFGSGTQLSVL.

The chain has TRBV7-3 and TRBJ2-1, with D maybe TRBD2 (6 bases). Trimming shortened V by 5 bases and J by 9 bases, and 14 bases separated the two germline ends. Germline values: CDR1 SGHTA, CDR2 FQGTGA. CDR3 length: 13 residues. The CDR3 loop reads CASSPTGVTEQFF. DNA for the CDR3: TGTGCCAGCAGCCCCACGGGGGTGACTGAGCAGTTCTTC.

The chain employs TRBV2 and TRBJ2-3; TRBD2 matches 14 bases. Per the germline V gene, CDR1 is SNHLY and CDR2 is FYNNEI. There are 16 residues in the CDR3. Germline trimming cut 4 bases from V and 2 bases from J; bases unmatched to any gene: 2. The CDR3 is CASSGLAGGLTDTQYF. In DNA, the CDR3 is TGTGCCAGCAGTGGACTAGCGGGGGGGCTCACAGATACGCAGTATTTT.